These 8 T cell receptor beta chains share one sample of origin, sequenced in a study of blood T cells in healthy people across ages. Together with a sample-barcoded 5' primer, a J-beta primer mix was included in a second PCR lasting about 7 to 11 cycles. TCRdb recomputed calls from the 5' RACE reads with MiXCR, one row per CDR3 protein. The sample includes hundreds of thousands of distinct CDR3 sequences, roughly 52% of them seen just once. The sequenced sample consisted of blood. These receptors were obtained from a young man in good health.

The chain is built from TRBV3-1 and TRBJ1-1, with D unclear. The CDR3 totals 13 residues. Germline values: CDR1 LGHDT, CDR2 YNNKEL (reference sequence). Between the trimmed V and J ends, which lost 2 bases and 3 bases, there was a span of 7 bases. In DNA form, the CDR3 reads TGTGCCAGCAGCCAAAGACGGGACACTGAAGCTTTCTTT. Translation gives CASSQRRDTEAFF.

This clonotype was seen only a few times. The chain employs TRBV7-8 and TRBJ2-4; TRBD2 matches at 7 bases. Per the germline V gene, CDR1 is SGHVS and CDR2 is FQNEAQ. The ends lost 6 bases at V and 6 bases at J; junction bases unmatched: 8. This CDR3 has 14 residues. In nucleotides, the CDR3 is TGTGCCAGCAGTGGCGGGGGTTTGGGAAACATTCAGTACTTC. The encoded protein is CASSGGGLGNIQYF.

Worth noting for this clonotype: One junction end does not reproduce the germline sequence, and a read error may be involved. The V and J genes are TRBV11-1 and TRBJ2-5; D not resolved. This CDR3 contains 14 residues. The germline gives CDR1 SGHAT, CDR2 FQDESV (reference sequence). Here the CDR3 DNA reads TGTGCCAGCAGCTTTAAGGGTTTCGGAGAGGCCCAGTACTTC. Residues: CASSFKGFGEAQYF. Full variable domain (rest looked up from reference TRBV11-1 and TRBJ2-5): EAEVAQSPRYKITEKSQAVAFWCDPISGHATLYWYRQILGQGPELLVQFQDESVVDDSQLPKDRFSAERLKGVDSTLKIQPAELGDSAMYLCASSFKGFGEAQYFGPGTRLLVL.

The rearrangement links TRBV7-8 to TRBJ2-7; D gene uncertain. The V gene's germline CDR1 is SGHVS and CDR2 FQNEAQ. This CDR3 has 14 amino acids. Trimming shortened V by 5 bases and J by 0 bases, and 11 bases separated the two germline ends. Here the CDR3 reads CASSPSRTSYEQYF. CDR3 coding DNA: TGTGCCAGCAGCCCCAGCAGGACCTCCTACGAGCAGTACTTC.

In regard to this clonotype: The germline gene is not matched at one end of the junction; a read error may be the cause. The chain combines TRBV6-5 with TRBJ1-2; TRBD1 aligns across 8 bases. Germline values: CDR1 MNHEY, CDR2 SVGAGI. This CDR3 comprises 17 residues. CDR3 amino acids: CVSSYSPGGRGQDGYTF. The CDR3 DNA reads TGTGTCAGCAGTTACTCCCCAGGGGGCAGGGGGCAGGATGGCTACACCTTC.

The chain recombines TRBV20-1 with TRBJ1-1, with D maybe TRBD1 (6 bases). CDR1 DFQATT and CDR2 SNEGSKA come from the germline V gene (reference sequence). This CDR3 comprises 12 residues. V lost 3 bases, J lost 5 bases, and 10 bases lay in between. CDR3 amino acids: CSASPGVTEAFF. The DNA for the CDR3 is TGCAGTGCTAGTCCAGGGGTTACTGAAGCTTTCTTT.

This clonotype came up a few times. The chain couples TRBV10-3 to TRBJ2-3; TRBD2 is a possible D gene (5 bases). The CDR3 has 13 residues. The V and J ends lost 6 bases and 4 bases respectively, with 11 bases between them. CDR1 ENHRY and CDR2 SYGVKD come from the germline V gene. CDR3 in DNA: TGTGCCATCAGCGGGGAATTGGCAGATACGCAGTATTTT. This encodes CAISGELADTQYF.

The sample holds many counts of this clonotype. The J gene is TRBJ2-7, the V gene TRBV7-2; D is perhaps TRBD2 (5 bases). V lost 3 bases and J lost 7, with 7 bases in between. The CDR3 covers 11 residues. Germline CDR1 reads SGHTA; CDR2 reads FQGNSA. The CDR3 nucleotides read TGTGCCAGCAGCTTCGGGGTTGAGCAGTACTTC. Its protein product is CASSFGVEQYF.